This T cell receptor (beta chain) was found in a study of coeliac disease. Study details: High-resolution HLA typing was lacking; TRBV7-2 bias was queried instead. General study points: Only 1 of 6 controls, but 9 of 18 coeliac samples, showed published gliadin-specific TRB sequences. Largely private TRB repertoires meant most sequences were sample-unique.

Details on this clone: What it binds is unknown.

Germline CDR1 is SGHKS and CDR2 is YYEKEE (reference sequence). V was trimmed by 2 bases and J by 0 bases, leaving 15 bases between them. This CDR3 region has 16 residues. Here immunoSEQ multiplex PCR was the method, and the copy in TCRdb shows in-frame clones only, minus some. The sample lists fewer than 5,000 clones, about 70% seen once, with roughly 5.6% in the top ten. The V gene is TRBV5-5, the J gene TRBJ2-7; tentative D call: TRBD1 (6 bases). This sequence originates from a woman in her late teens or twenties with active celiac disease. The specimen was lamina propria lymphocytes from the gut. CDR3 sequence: CASSFTAGTYSYEQYF. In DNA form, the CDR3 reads TGTGCCAGCAGCTTTACCGCCGGGACATACTCCTACGAGCAGTACTTC.